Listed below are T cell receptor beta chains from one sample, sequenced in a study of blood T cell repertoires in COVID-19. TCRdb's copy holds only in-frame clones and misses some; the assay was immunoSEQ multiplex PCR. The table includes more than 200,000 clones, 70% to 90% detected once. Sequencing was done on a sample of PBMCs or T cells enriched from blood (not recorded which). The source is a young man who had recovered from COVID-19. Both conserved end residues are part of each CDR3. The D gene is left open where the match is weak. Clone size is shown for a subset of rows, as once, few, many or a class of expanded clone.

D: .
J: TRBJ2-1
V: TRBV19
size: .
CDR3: CASSIEGAGNEQFF
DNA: TGTGCCAGTAGTATAGAGGGGGCGGGCAATGAGCAGTTCTTC

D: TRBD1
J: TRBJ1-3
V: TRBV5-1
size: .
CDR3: CASSPNPDRGGNTIYF
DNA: TGCGCCAGCAGCCCTAACCCCGACAGGGGAGGAAACACCATATATTTT

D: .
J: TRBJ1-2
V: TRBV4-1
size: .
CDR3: CASSQPVRGKYGYTF
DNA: TGCGCCAGCAGCCAACCGGTCAGGGGTAAATATGGCTACACCTTC

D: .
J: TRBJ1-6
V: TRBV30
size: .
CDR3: CAWSEPFRVTLHF
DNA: TGTGCCTGGAGTGAACCTTTCAGGGTCACCCTCCACTTT

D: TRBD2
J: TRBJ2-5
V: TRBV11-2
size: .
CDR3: CASSLEGGTAQETQYF
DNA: TGTGCCAGCAGCTTAGAGGGAGGGACGGCTCAAGAGACCCAGTACTTC

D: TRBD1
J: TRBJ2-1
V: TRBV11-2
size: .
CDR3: CASSLRSHPQGNEQFF
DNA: TGTGCCAGCAGCTTAAGAAGTCACCCACAGGGGAATGAGCAGTTCTTC

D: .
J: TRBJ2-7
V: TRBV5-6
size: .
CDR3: CASSLVSYEQYF
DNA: TGTGCCAGCAGCTTGGTCAGCTACGAGCAGTACTTC

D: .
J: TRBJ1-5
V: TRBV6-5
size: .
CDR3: CASSAGRNNQPQHF
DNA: TGTGCCAGCAGCGCGGGCAGGAACAATCAGCCCCAGCATTTT

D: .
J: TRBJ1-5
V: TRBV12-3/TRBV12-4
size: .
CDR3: CASSAGVEQPQHF
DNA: TGTGCCAGCAGTGCGGGAGTTGAACAGCCCCAGCATTTT

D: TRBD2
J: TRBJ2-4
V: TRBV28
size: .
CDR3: CASSLGASGQAKNIQYF
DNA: TGTGCCAGCAGTTTAGGGGCTAGCGGTCAAGCCAAAAACATTCAGTACTTC

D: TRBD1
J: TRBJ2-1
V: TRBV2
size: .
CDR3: CANTRDRVVNEQFF
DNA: TGTGCCAACACCCGGGACAGGGTGGTCAATGAGCAGTTCTTC

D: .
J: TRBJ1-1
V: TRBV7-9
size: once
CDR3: CASSFPTDEAFF
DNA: TGTGCCAGCAGCTTTCCCACAGACGAAGCTTTCTTT

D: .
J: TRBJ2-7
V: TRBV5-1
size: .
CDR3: CASSLVGQDEQYF
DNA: TGCGCCAGCAGCTTGGTGGGTCAGGACGAGCAGTACTTC

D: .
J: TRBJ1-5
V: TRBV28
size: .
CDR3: CASSARQGLNQPQHF
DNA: TGTGCCAGCAGTGCCCGACAAGGCTTGAATCAGCCCCAGCATTTT

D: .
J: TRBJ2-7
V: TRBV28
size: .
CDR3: CASRPPGSRYEQYF
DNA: TGTGCCAGCAGACCCCCGGGTTCGCGCTACGAGCAGTACTTC

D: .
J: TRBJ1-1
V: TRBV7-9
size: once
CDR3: CASSLGGLTEAFF
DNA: TGTGCCAGCAGCTTAGGGGGGCTCACTGAAGCTTTCTTT

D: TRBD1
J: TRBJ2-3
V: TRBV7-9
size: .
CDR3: CASSPFSSGTGGTDTQYF
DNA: TGTGCCAGCAGCCCATTCAGCTCCGGGACAGGGGGCACAGATACGCAGTATTTT

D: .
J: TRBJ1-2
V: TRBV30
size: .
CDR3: CAGLIRNGYTF
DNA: TGTGCCGGACTGATACGGAATGGCTACACCTTC

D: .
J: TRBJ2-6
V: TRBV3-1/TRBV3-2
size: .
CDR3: CASSPTGANVLTF
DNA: TGTGCCAGCAGCCCTACTGGGGCCAACGTCCTGACTTTC

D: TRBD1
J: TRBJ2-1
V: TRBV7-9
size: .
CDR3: CASSPDRNNPTFF
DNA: TGTGCCAGCAGCCCGGACAGGAACAACCCCACGTTCTTC

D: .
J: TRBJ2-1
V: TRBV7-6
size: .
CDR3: CASSFSSSYNEQFF
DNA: TGTGCCAGCAGCTTCTCTAGCTCCTACAATGAGCAGTTCTTC

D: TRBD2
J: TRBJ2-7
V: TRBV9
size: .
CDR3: CASSVGLAGGQTEQYF
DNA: TGTGCCAGCAGCGTAGGACTAGCGGGGGGGCAGACCGAGCAGTACTTC

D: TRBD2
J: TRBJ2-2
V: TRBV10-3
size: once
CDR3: CAIRTQLADTGELFF
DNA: TGTGCCATCAGGACGCAACTAGCGGATACCGGGGAGCTGTTTTTT

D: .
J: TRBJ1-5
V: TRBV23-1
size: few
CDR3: CASSRGVRGGQPQHF
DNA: TGCGCCAGCAGTCGCGGTGTCAGGGGTGGGCAGCCCCAGCATTTT

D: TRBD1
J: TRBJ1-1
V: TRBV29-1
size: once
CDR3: CSVEDQGANTEAFF
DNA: TGCAGCGTTGAAGATCAGGGGGCCAACACTGAAGCTTTCTTT

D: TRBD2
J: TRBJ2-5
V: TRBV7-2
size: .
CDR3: CASSLAGGTAWAQYF
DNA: TGTGCCAGCAGCTTAGCGGGGGGGACGGCCTGGGCCCAGTACTTC

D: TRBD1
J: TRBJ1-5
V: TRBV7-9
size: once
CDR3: CASSFTGQGNNQPQHF
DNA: TGTGCCAGCAGCTTTACGGGACAGGGGAACAATCAGCCCCAGCATTTT

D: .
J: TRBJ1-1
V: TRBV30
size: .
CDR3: CAWSSQPIERVFGAFF
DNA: TGTGCCTGGAGTTCACAGCCGATTGAGCGGGTATTTGGTGCTTTCTTT

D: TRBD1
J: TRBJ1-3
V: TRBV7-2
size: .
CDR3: CASSFHRGLNTIYF
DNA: TGTGCCAGCAGCTTCCACAGGGGTCTAAACACCATATATTTT

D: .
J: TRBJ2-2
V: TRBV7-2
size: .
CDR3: CASSQGWGENTGELFF
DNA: TGTGCCAGCAGCCAAGGGTGGGGCGAGAACACCGGGGAGCTGTTTTTT

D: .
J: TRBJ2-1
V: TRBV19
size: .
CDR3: CASSVSDNEQFF
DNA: TGTGCCAGTAGTGTGTCAGACAATGAGCAGTTCTTC

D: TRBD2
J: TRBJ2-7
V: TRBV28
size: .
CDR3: CASSSASSGSILRGQYF
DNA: TGTGCCAGCAGTTCTGCATCTAGCGGGAGTATCCTACGAGGGCAGTACTTC

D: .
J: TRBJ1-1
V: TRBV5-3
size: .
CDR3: CARSLGRGGAEAFF
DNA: TGTGCCAGAAGCCTCGGACGAGGAGGCGCTGAAGCTTTCTTT

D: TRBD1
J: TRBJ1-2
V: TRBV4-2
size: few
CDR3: CASSLGQGGNYGYTF
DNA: TGTGCCAGCAGCCTGGGACAGGGAGGGAACTATGGCTACACCTTC

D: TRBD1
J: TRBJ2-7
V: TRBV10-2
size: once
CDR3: CASSDLGQGQYF
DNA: TGCGCCAGCAGTGACCTAGGACAGGGGCAGTACTTC

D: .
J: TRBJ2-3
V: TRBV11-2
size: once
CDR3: CASSLDPAPLRTDTQYF
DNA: TGTGCCAGCAGCTTAGATCCTGCCCCTCTCAGAACAGATACGCAGTATTTT

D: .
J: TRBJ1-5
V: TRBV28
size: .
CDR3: CASSFSSNQPQHF
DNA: TGTGCCAGCAGTTTTAGTAGCAATCAGCCCCAGCATTTT

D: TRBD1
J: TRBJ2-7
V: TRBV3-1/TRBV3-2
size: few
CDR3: CASSQTGVEQYF
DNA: TGTGCCAGCAGCCAGACAGGGGTCGAGCAGTACTTC

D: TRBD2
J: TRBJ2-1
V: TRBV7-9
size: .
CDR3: CASSSTSGGKIFEQFF
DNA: TGTGCCAGCAGCTCGACTAGCGGGGGGAAAATTTTTGAGCAGTTCTTC

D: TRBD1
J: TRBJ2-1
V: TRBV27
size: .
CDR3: CASSETGAAYNEQFF
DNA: TGTGCCAGCAGCGAAACAGGGGCCGCCTACAATGAGCAGTTCTTC

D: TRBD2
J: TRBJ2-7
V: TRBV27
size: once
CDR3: CASRPTSGLSYEQYF
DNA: TGTGCCAGCAGACCGACTAGCGGGTTGTCCTACGAGCAGTACTTC

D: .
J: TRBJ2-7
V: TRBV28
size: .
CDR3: CASRINFSYEQYF
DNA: TGTGCCAGCAGAATAAACTTTTCCTACGAGCAGTACTTC

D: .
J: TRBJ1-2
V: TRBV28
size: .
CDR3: CASVETGSYTF
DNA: TGTGCCAGCGTGGAAACAGGCAGCTACACCTTC

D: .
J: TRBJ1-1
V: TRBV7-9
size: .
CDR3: CASSAPWEGISTEAFF
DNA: TGTGCCAGCAGCGCGCCCTGGGAGGGGATAAGCACTGAAGCTTTCTTT

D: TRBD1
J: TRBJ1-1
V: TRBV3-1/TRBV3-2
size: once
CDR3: CASSHIRKPGQIRSTEAFF
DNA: TGTGCCAGCAGCCACATAAGGAAACCGGGACAGATCAGGTCGACTGAAGCTTTCTTT

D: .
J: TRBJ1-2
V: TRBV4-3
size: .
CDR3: CASSDTTGTNYGYTF
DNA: TGCGCCAGCAGCGATACTACAGGGACTAACTATGGCTACACCTTC

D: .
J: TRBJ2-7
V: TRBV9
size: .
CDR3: CASSVGIGTYEQYF
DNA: TGTGCCAGCAGCGTAGGGATCGGGACTTACGAGCAGTACTTC

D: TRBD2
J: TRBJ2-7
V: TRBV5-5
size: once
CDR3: CASSPGGYEQYF
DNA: TGTGCCAGCAGCCCGGGGGGTTACGAGCAGTACTTC

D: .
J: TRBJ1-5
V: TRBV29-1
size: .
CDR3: CSVQTGNSQPQHF
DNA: TGCAGCGTTCAAACAGGGAACAGTCAGCCCCAGCATTTT

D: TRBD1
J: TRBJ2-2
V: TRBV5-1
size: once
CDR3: CASSLSTGGTGELFF
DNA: TGCGCCAGCAGCTTGAGTACAGGGGGAACCGGGGAGCTGTTTTTT

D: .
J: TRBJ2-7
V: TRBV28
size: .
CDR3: CASSREPYEQYF
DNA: TGTGCCAGCAGCCGTGAGCCTTACGAGCAGTACTTC

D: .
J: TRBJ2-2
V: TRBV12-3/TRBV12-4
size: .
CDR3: CASSSSGELFF
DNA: TGTGCCAGCAGCTCGAGCGGGGAGCTGTTTTTT

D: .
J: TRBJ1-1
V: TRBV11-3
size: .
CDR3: CASSPKSTEAFF
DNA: TGTGCCAGCAGTCCTAAAAGCACTGAAGCTTTCTTT

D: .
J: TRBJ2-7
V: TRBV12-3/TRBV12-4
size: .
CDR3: CASKETVSYEQYF
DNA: TGTGCCAGCAAAGAAACAGTCTCCTACGAGCAGTACTTC